This note documents a single T cell receptor (beta chain) sequence. Authors' data handling: Nucleated cell counts were estimated from reference gene primer amplification. TCRdb's copy holds only in-frame clones and misses some; the assay was immunoSEQ multiplex PCR. That table supplies the V and J calls and clone size; D and trimming were determined from the DNA. In the table there are 160,000 or so clones, more than 75% of which are singletons. These data belong to a study of blood T cell repertoires in COVID-19. About the study: Donors in the United States, Italy and Spain gave samples during acute or convalescent COVID-19. PBMCs, B-cell-depleted T cells, or T cells were the source of the cDNA or gDNA that made up the material.

Germline V CDR1 and CDR2: SGHDT, YYEEEE. V shed 1 base and J shed 5 bases, with 16 bases lying between them. The CDR3 covers 15 residues. The clonotype originates from a man aged 40-55 years with acute or convalescent COVID-19. The chain uses TRBV5-6 and TRBJ2-7; D is possibly TRBD2 (7 bases). Sequenced material: peripheral blood. CDR3: CASSLYSPGGNEQYF. The CDR3 nucleotides are TGTGCCAGCAGCTTGTACTCTCCGGGGGGCAACGAGCAGTACTTC.